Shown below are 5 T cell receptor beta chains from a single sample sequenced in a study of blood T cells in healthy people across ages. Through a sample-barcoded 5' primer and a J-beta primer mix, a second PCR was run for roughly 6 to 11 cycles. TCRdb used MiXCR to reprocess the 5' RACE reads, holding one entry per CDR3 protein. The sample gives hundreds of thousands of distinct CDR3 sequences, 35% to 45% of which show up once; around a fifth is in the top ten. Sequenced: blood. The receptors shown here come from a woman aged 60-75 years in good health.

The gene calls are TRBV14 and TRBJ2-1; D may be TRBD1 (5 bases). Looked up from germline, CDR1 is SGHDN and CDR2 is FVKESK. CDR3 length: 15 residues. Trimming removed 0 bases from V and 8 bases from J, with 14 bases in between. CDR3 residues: CASSQEWQGRDEQFF. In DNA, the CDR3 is TGTGCCAGCAGCCAAGAATGGCAGGGTCGGGATGAGCAGTTCTTC.

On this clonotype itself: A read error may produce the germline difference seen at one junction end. The CDR3 protein is CVSSADDTDTQYF. The DNA of the CDR3 is TGTGTCAGCAGTGCGGACGACACAGATACGCAGTATTTT. The chain joins TRBV25-1 to TRBJ2-3; D remains unclear. Germline V CDR1 and CDR2: MGHDK, SYGVNS. The CDR3 is 13 amino acids.

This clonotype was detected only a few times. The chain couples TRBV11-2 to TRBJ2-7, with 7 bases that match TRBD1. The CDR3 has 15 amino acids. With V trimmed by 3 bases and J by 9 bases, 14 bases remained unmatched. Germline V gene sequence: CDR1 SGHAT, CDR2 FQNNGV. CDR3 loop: CASSFGTGTDTRQYF. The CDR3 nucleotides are TGTGCCAGCAGCTTCGGAACCGGGACAGATACGAGGCAGTACTTC.

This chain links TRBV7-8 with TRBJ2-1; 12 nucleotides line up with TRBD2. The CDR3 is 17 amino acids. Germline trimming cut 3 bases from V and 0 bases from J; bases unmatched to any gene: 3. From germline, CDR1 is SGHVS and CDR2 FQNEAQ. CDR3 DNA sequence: TGTGCCAGCAGCTTCCTGACTAGCGGGGGCTCCTACAATGAGCAGTTCTTC. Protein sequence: CASSFLTSGGSYNEQFF.

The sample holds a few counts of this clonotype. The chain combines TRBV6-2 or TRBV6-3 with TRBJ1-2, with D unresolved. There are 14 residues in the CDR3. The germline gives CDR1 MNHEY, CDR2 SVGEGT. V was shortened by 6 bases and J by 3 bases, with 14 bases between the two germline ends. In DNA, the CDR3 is TGTGCCAGCAGCCGGGCCCCGGTGGACTATGGCTACACCTTC. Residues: CASSRAPVDYGYTF.